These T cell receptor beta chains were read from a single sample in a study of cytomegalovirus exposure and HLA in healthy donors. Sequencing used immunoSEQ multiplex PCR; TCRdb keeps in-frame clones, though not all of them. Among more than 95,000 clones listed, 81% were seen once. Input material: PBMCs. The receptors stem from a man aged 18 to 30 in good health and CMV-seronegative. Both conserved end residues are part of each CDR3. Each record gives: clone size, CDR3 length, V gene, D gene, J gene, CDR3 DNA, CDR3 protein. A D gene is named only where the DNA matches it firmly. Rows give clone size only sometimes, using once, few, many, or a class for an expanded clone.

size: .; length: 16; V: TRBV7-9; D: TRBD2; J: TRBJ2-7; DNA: TGTGCCAGCAGCCCGGGGCGACTAGCGGGGACCTACGAGCAGTACTTC; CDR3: CASSPGRLAGTYEQYF
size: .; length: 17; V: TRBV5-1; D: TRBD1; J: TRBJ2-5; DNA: TGCGCCAGCAGCTTGGGTCAGGGGGCGTGGGAGACGGAGACCCAGTACTTC; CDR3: CASSLGQGAWETETQYF
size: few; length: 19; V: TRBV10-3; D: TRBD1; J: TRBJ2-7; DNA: TGTGCCATCAGCTTCCCGAGGAGGGATGTGGGACAGGGAGTCCACGAGCAGTACTTC; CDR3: CAISFPRRDVGQGVHEQYF
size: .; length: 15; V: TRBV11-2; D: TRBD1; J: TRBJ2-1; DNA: TGTGCCAGCAGCGGTACAGGGGGCTCCTACAATGAGCAGTTCTTC; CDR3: CASSGTGGSYNEQFF
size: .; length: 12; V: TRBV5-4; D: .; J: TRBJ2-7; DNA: TGTGCCAGCAGCTTGGCAGGGGCCGAGCAGTACTTC; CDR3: CASSLAGAEQYF
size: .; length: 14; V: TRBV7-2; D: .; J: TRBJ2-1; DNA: TGTGCCAGCAGCTTAGTTCCAGGGAACAATGAGCAGTTCTTC; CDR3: CASSLVPGNNEQFF
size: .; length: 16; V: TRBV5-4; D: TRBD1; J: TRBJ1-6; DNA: TGTGCCAGCAGTTTACAGGGGACTTTTTATAATTCACCCCTCCACTTT; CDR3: CASSLQGTFYNSPLHF
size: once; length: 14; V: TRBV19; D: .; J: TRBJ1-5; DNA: TGTGCCAGTAATTGGGGCGGAGGGAATCAGCCCCAGCATTTT; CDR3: CASNWGGGNQPQHF
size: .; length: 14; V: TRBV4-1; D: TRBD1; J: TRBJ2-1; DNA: TGCGCCAGCAGCCCGGGGACAGCCTACAATGAGCAGTTCTTC; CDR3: CASSPGTAYNEQFF
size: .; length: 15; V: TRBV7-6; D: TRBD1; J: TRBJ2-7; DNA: TGTGCCAGCAGCCACCCCGGGACAGGGACCTACGAGCAGTACTTC; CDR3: CASSHPGTGTYEQYF
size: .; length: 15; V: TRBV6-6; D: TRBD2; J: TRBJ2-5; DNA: TGTGCCAGCAGCACCGGGACTAGTTACCAAGAGACCCAGTACTTC; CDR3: CASSTGTSYQETQYF
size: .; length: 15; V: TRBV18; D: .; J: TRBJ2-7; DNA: TGTGCCAGCTCACCACCGCAGGGGTCGCCCTACGAGCAGTACTTC; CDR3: CASSPPQGSPYEQYF
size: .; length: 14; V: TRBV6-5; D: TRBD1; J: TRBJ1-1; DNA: TGTGCCAGCAGCCGACAGGGGAAGAACACTGAAGCTTTCTTT; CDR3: CASSRQGKNTEAFF
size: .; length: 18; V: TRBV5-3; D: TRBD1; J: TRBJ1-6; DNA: TGTGCCAGAAGCTCGGTAACAGGGGAGAGCTCCTATAATTCACCCCTCCACTTT; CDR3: CARSSVTGESSYNSPLHF
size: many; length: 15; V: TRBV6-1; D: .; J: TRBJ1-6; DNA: TGTGCCAGCAGTGAGCAGGGGACCCCTGGGTCACCCCTCCACTTT; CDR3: CASSEQGTPGSPLHF
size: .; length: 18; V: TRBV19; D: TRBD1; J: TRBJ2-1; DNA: TGTGCCAGTAGCCCGACAGGGGGTTCCGTCAGCTCCTACAATGAGCAGTTCTTC; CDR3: CASSPTGGSVSSYNEQFF
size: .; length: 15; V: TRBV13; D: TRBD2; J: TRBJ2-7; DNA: TGTGCCAGCAGGTACACTAGCGGGGGTTCCTACGAGCAGTACTTC; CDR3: CASRYTSGGSYEQYF
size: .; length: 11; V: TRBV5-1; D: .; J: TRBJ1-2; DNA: TGCGCCAGCAGCTTGGACAGATACTACACCTTC; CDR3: CASSLDRYYTF
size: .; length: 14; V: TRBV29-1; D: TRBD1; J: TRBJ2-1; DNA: TGCAGCGTTGTCCGACAGGGGGTAGACAATGAGCAGTTCTTC; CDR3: CSVVRQGVDNEQFF
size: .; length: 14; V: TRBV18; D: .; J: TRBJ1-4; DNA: TGTGCCAGCTCCCCCACGGGGACTGGTGAAAAACTGTTTTTT; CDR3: CASSPTGTGEKLFF
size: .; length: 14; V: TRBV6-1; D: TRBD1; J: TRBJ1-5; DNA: TGTGCCAGCAGTAACAGGGGGTCTCCATTGCCCCAGCATTTT; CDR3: CASSNRGSPLPQHF
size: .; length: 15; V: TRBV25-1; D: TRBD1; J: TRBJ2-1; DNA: TGTGCCAGCAGTGGGGCGGGGACAGGGTACAATGAGCAGTTCTTC; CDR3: CASSGAGTGYNEQFF
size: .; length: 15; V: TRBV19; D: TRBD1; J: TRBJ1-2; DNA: TGTGCCAGTAGCTTGACAGGGGGCGGAAATGATGGCTACACCTTC; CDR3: CASSLTGGGNDGYTF
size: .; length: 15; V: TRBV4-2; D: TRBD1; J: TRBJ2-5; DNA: TGTGCCAGCAGCCAAGAAGGGAGGACAGGGGAGACCCAGTACTTC; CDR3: CASSQEGRTGETQYF
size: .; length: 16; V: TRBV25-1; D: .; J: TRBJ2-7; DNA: TGTGCCAGCAGTGAAAGTCAGACGGACAGCTCCTACGAGCAGTACTTC; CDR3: CASSESQTDSSYEQYF
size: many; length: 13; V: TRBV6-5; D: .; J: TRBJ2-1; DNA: TGTGCCAGCAGACTCAGGGAGGGGGGTGAGCAGTTCTTC; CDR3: CASRLREGGEQFF
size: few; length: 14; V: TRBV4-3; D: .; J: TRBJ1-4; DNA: TGCGCCAGCAGCCAAGACGCAGGGTTTGAAAAACTGTTTTTT; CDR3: CASSQDAGFEKLFF
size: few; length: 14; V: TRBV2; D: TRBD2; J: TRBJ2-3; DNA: TGTGCCAGTGGGACTAGCGGGGGGGCTCATACGCAGTATTTT; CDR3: CASGTSGGAHTQYF
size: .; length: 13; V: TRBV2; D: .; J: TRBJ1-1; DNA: TGTGCCAGCAGTAAAGGGGCAGGATTTGAAGCTTTCTTT; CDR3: CASSKGAGFEAFF
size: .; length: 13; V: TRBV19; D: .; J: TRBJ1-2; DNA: TGTGCCAGTAGACAGGGTAAGGAGTCGGGCTACACCTTC; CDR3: CASRQGKESGYTF
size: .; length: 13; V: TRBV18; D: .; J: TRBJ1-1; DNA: TGTGCCAGCTCACCAGGGCTGAACACTGAAGCTTTCTTT; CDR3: CASSPGLNTEAFF
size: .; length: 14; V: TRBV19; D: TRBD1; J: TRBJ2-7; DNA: TGTGCCAGTAGTCCCGGGACAGGGGCCTACGAGCAGTACTTC; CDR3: CASSPGTGAYEQYF
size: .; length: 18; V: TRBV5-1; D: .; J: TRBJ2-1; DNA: TGCGCCAGCAGCCCCCAGGGCGGACGTCTTAGCTCCTACAATGAGCAGTTCTTC; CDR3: CASSPQGGRLSSYNEQFF
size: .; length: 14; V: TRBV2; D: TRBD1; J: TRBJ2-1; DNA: TGTGCCAGCAGTGAAGGGACAGGGAACAATGAGCAGTTCTTC; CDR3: CASSEGTGNNEQFF
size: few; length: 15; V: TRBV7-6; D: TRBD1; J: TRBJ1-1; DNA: TGTGCCAGCAGCTTATTAGGACAGGGGAGGGCTGAAGCTTTCTTT; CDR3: CASSLLGQGRAEAFF
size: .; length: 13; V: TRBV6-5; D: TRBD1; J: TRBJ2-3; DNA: TGTGCCAGCAGTGATTGGACAGGGAGGACGCAGTATTTT; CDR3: CASSDWTGRTQYF
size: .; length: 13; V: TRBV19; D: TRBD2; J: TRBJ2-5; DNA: TGTGCCAGTAGTATTGGGGGGAGGGAGATCCAGTACTTC; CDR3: CASSIGGREIQYF
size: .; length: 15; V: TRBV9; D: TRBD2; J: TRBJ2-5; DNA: TGTGCCAGCAGCGCCACTAGCGGGGGGCAAGAGACCCAGTACTTC; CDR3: CASSATSGGQETQYF
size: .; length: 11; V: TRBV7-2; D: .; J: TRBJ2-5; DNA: TGTGCCAGCAGCTTCAAAGAGACCCAGTACTTC; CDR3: CASSFKETQYF
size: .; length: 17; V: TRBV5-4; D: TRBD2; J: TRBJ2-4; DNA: TGTGCCAGCAGCTTGGGACTAGCGGGGGGTGCCAAAAACATTCAGTACTTC; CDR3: CASSLGLAGGAKNIQYF
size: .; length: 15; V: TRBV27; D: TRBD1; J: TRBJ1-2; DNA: TGTGCCAGCATTCCCCCGGGACAGGAATACTATGGCTACACCTTC; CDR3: CASIPPGQEYYGYTF
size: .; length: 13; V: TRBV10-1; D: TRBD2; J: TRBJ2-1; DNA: TGCGCCAGCAGTGATAGCGGGTCCAATGAGCAGTTCTTC; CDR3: CASSDSGSNEQFF
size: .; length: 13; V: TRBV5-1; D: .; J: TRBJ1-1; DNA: TGCGCCAGCAGCCGTTTACAGAACACTGAAGCTTTCTTT; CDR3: CASSRLQNTEAFF
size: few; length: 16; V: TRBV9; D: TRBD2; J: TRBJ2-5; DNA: TGTGCCAGCAGCGTAGGAGGTCTAGCGGGCCAAGAGACCCAGTACTTC; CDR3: CASSVGGLAGQETQYF
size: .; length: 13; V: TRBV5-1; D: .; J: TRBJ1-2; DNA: TGCGCCAGCAGCGTGACAGAAACCTATGGCTACACCTTC; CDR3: CASSVTETYGYTF
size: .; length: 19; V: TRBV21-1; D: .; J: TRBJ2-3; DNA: TGTGCCAGCAGCAAACAACTAGCGGGGGGGCCTGCCGGAGGGGATACGCAGTATTTT; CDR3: CASSKQLAGGPAGGDTQYF
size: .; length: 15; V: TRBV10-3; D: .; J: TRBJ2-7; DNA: TGTGCCATCAGTGCCCGTACGGGGGGCATCTACGAGCAGTACTTC; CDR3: CAISARTGGIYEQYF
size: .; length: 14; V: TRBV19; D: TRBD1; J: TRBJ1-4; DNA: TGTGCCAGTACCTCGGGACAGGGGAATGAAAAACTGTTTTTT; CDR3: CASTSGQGNEKLFF
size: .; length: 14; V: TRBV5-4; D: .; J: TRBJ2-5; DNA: TGTGCCAGCAGCTTAAACCGGGGGCAAGAGACCCAGTACTTC; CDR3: CASSLNRGQETQYF
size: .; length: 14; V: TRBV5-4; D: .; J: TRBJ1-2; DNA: TGTGCCAGCAGCTTGGCCGGGGGGGGCTTTGGCTACACCTTC; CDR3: CASSLAGGGFGYTF
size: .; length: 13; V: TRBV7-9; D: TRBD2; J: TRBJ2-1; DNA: TGTGCCAGCAGCCCTGGGGGGGGGAATGAGCAGTTCTTC; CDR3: CASSPGGGNEQFF
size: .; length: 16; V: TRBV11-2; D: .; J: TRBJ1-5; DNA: TGTGCCAGCAGCTTAGATGGGAGGGTTCGGAATCAGCCCCAGCATTTT; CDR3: CASSLDGRVRNQPQHF
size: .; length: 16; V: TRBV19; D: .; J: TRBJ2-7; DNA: TGTGCCAGTAGTAGCCAATTTCAAGGACAGCGGTACGAGCAGTACTTC; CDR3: CASSSQFQGQRYEQYF
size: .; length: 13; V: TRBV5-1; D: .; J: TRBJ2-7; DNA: TGCGCCAGCAGCTTGGCCGGGCAGGGAGAGCAGTACTTC; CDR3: CASSLAGQGEQYF
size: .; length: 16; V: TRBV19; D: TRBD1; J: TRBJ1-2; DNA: TGTGCCAGTAGTTTTATACCGGGACAGGGGTTAATAGGCTACACCTTC; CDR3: CASSFIPGQGLIGYTF
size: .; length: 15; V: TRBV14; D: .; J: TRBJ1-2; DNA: TGTGCCAGCAGCCAAGCCCTGGGACTGCGATATGGCTACACCTTC; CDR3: CASSQALGLRYGYTF
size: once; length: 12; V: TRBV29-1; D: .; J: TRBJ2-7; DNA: TGCAGCGTTGAAAGGGGCTCGAACGAGCAGTACTTC; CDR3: CSVERGSNEQYF